The 4 T cell receptor beta chains given below trace back to one sample, sequenced in a study of blood T cell repertoires in COVID-19. TCRdb keeps only in-frame clones here, not all; method: immunoSEQ multiplex PCR. Of about 130,000 clones in the sample, 86% are singletons; the top ten hold about 5.4%. The source material was peripheral blood. These receptors were taken from a human donor in a cohort sampled during active COVID-19.

This clone has a handful of counts. The chain carries TRBV7-3 and TRBJ1-2; TRBD1 matches 10 bases. This CDR3 contains 17 residues. The V gene's germline CDR1 is SGHTA and CDR2 FQGTGA. V was pared by 5 bases and J by 1 base, with 10 bases of the junction left unmatched. The CDR3 DNA reads TGTGCCAGCAGCCCGACAGGGGGCGCGGGGGTTAACTATGGCTACACCTTC. This encodes CASSPTGGAGVNYGYTF.

The rearrangement links TRBV9 to TRBJ2-7; 8 bases are a match to TRBD2. In germline, CDR1 is SGDLS, CDR2 YYNGEE. With V trimmed by 0 bases and J by 6 bases, 11 bases remained unmatched. This CDR3 is 16 amino acids long. The CDR3, as DNA: TGTGCCAGCAGCGTAGTGAGCGGGAGTTTCCGGGGCGAGCAGTACTTC. Translation gives CASSVVSGSFRGEQYF.

V gene TRBV4-1 combines with J gene TRBJ2-1, with 7 bases that match TRBD2. Trimming cost V 2 bases and J 9 bases; bases outside gene matches: 13. Per germline, CDR1 MGHRA and CDR2 YSYEKL. This CDR3 is built from 16 residues. The CDR3, as DNA: TGCGCCAGCAGCCAAAGCGGGGCGACTCACGGTCTTGAGCAGTTCTTC. It encodes CASSQSGATHGLEQFF.

The chain uses TRBV19 and TRBJ2-1, with no clear D. The CDR3 loop spans 15 amino acids. From germline, CDR1 is LNHDA and CDR2 SQIVND (reference sequence). Trimming removed 3 bases at V and 0 bases at J, with 9 bases between. The CDR3 spells CASSMARISYNEQFF. The CDR3 nucleotides are TGTGCCAGTAGTATGGCTAGGATCTCCTACAATGAGCAGTTCTTC.